These 27 T cell receptor beta chains came from one sample sequenced in a study of shared clonotypes between healthy human individuals. Some clones are missing from TCRdb's copy, which holds only in-frame ones; the method was immunoSEQ multiplex PCR. The sample lists a few million clones; approximately 94% were seen once. The sequenced sample consisted of naive CD4+ T cells sorted from blood. Sample subset: CD45RA+ positively selected. Every receptor here comes from a man younger than 30 in good health.

V gene TRBV2 combines with J gene TRBJ2-3; 13 nucleotides line up with TRBD2. V lost 6 bases to trimming and J lost 2 bases; unmatched junction nucleotides: 2. This CDR3 contains 15 residues. Germline V CDR1 and CDR2: SNHLY, FYNNEI. Here the CDR3 reads CASRGTSGDTDTQYF. DNA for the CDR3: TGTGCCAGCAGGGGGACTAGCGGGGACACAGATACGCAGTATTTT.

This clone was observed once. The same CDR3 also results from other DNA sequences found in this sample. The chain joins TRBV7-9 to TRBJ2-3, with TRBD2 matching 10 bases. CDR1 is SEHNR and CDR2 is FQNEAQ in the germline V gene (reference sequence). The CDR3 has 15 residues. Trimming cost V 2 bases and J 1 base; bases outside gene matches: 0. The CDR3 region is CASSLLAGGTDTQYF. The DNA of the CDR3 is TGTGCCAGCAGCTTACTAGCGGGGGGCACAGATACGCAGTATTTT.

The chain recombines TRBV4-3 with TRBJ1-5; D unresolved. This CDR3 is built from 15 residues. CDR1 and CDR2 (germline): LGHNA, YSLEER. V dropped 0 bases and J dropped 4 bases, with 10 bases sitting between them. Here the CDR3 DNA reads TGCGCCAGCAGCCAAGAAGTGGTTGGGAATCAGCCCCAGCATTTT. Protein sequence: CASSQEVVGNQPQHF.

The gene calls are TRBV7-9 and TRBJ1-2; D uncertain. The CDR3 sequence is 13 residues long. Trimming took off 3 bases at V and 3 bases at J, with 8 bases between the two ends. CDR1 and CDR2 (germline): SEHNR, FQNEAQ (reference sequence). CDR3 sequence (DNA): TGTGCCAGCAGCTTCATGGCAGACTATGGCTACACCTTC. Translating it yields CASSFMADYGYTF.

The gene calls are TRBV7-2 and TRBJ1-2; D is perhaps TRBD1 (6 bases). Germline V gives CDR1 SGHTA, CDR2 FQGNSA. This CDR3 spans 15 amino acids. The V end was cut by 1 base, the J end by 1 base, with 10 bases between. CDR3 DNA: TGTGCCAGCAGCTTAGGGACAGCGTTTAACTATGGCTACACCTTC. Protein: CASSLGTAFNYGYTF.

Of note for this clone: Other DNA sequences in this sample translate to the same CDR3. V is TRBV5-1 and J is TRBJ1-3; unclear D gene. The V gene's germline CDR1 is SGHRS and CDR2 YFSETQ. This CDR3 region has 15 residues. With 0 bases removed from V and 0 bases from J, the gap between germline ends came to 7 bases. CDR3 nucleotides: TGCGCCAGCAGCTTGGGTCGAGGCTCTGGAAACACCATATATTTT. Encoded protein: CASSLGRGSGNTIYF.

This clone was observed a single time. The V and J genes are TRBV10-3 and TRBJ2-7; no reliable D call. This CDR3 is built from 13 residues. The V end lost 3 bases, the J end lost 3 bases, and 9 bases lay between the germline ends. Germline V gene data show CDR1 as ENHRY and CDR2 as SYGVKD. The CDR3 spells CAISETRDYEQYF. CDR3 DNA: TGTGCCATCAGTGAAACTCGAGACTACGAGCAGTACTTC.

The V gene is TRBV7-9, the J gene TRBJ2-1; D may correspond to TRBD1 or TRBD2 (5 bases each). With 5 bases removed from V and 1 base from J, the gap between germline ends came to 15 bases. Germline V gene lookup returns CDR1 SEHNR and CDR2 FQNEAQ (reference sequence). The CDR3 has 16 residues. The CDR3 nucleotides are TGTGCCAGCAGCCCGTCGTGGGACCCTTCCTACAATGAGCAGTTCTTC. Protein: CASSPSWDPSYNEQFF.

The rearrangement uses TRBV18 and TRBJ2-7; 8 bases map to TRBD1. The CDR3 contains 15 residues. The germline CDR1 and CDR2 sequences are KGHSH and LQKENI. J was trimmed by 2 bases and V by 3 bases; bases with no gene match: 6. This CDR3 reads CASSPRTGIAYEQYF. CDR3 DNA sequence: TGTGCCAGCTCACCCCGGACAGGGATTGCCTACGAGCAGTACTTC. The full variable domain, rest sourced from reference TRBV18 and TRBJ2-7, is NAGVMQNPRHLVRRRGQEARLRCSPMKGHSHVYWYRQLPEEGLKFMVYLQKENIIDESGMPKERFSAEFPKEGPSILRIQQVVRGDSAAYFCASSPRTGIAYEQYFGPGTRLTVT.

V and J are TRBV2 and TRBJ2-3; no reliable D call. Germline V gene data show CDR1 as SNHLY and CDR2 as FYNNEI. Between the trimmed V and J ends, which lost 7 bases and 2 bases, there was a span of 10 bases. There are 13 residues in the CDR3. The DNA of the CDR3 is TGTGCCAGCAACCAGAGATACACAGATACGCAGTATTTT. This codes for CASNQRYTDTQYF.

V usage is TRBV10-3 and J usage is TRBJ2-1; 7 bases fit TRBD2. Germline V CDR1 and CDR2: ENHRY, SYGVKD. V was clipped by 2 bases and J by 3 bases; unmatched bases: 7. The CDR3 has 16 amino acids. This CDR3 is CAISESYGTNYNEQFF. The CDR3, as DNA: TGTGCCATCAGTGAGAGTTACGGGACTAACTACAATGAGCAGTTCTTC.

The J gene is TRBJ2-5, the V gene TRBV6-1; D could derive from TRBD1 or TRBD2 (5 bases each). With 7 bases removed from V and 7 bases from J, the gap between germline ends came to 16 bases. Germline values: CDR1 MNHNS, CDR2 SASEGT. The CDR3 loop spans 13 amino acids. Here the CDR3 reads CASMRDGIGTQYF. CDR3 in DNA: TGTGCCAGCATGAGGGACGGAATAGGGACCCAGTACTTC.

The chain has TRBV2 and TRBJ1-2; the match to TRBD1 covers 9 bases. V lost 8 bases and J lost 4; bases outside the gene matches: 11. CDR1 is SNHLY, CDR2 FYNNEI, per germline. The CDR3 runs to 15 residues. In nucleotides, the CDR3 is TGTGCCAGCTCCGTCGGGACAGGGTCCTTCTATGGCTACACCTTC. Protein: CASSVGTGSFYGYTF.

V usage is TRBV18 and J usage is TRBJ2-3; unclear D gene. CDR3 length: 13 residues. Per the germline V gene, CDR1 is KGHSH and CDR2 is LQKENI. With 0 bases removed from V and 6 bases from J, the gap between germline ends came to 7 bases. CDR3 DNA sequence: TGTGCCAGCTCACCACCGGGAATCGATACGCAGTATTTT. Its protein product is CASSPPGIDTQYF.

This chain connects TRBV2 to TRBJ1-5, with a possible D match to TRBD1 (6 bases). Germline CDR1 is SNHLY and CDR2 is FYNNEI. The CDR3 runs 13 residues. Deletions cut 6 bases from V and 4 bases from J, with 10 bases between. CDR3 coding DNA: TGTGCCAGCAGCCGCGGACAGAATCAGCCCCAGCATTTT. It specifies CASSRGQNQPQHF.

This CDR3 reads CASSQFDPWMGYGYTF. In nucleotides, the CDR3 is TGTGCCAGCAGTCAGTTCGACCCCTGGATGGGCTATGGCTACACCTTC. The gene calls are TRBV28 and TRBJ1-2; D is ambiguous. Per the germline V gene, CDR1 is MDHEN and CDR2 is SYDVKM. V was cut by 5 bases and J by 4 bases, with 20 bases left in between. The CDR3 sequence is 16 residues long.

The gene calls are TRBV18 and TRBJ1-5, with 7 bases aligning to TRBD1. The CDR3 contains 18 residues. Germline CDR1 is KGHSH and CDR2 is LQKENI. V shed 4 bases and J 0 bases; nucleotides not matched to a gene: 12. The CDR3 spells CASSRGTGDSVSNQPQHF. DNA of the CDR3: TGTGCCAGCTCACGCGGTACAGGGGATTCCGTTAGCAATCAGCCCCAGCATTTT.

The genes are TRBV5-1 and TRBJ1-2; the D is unclear. Germline V gene data show CDR1 as SGHRS and CDR2 as YFSETQ. This CDR3 region has 13 residues. The V and J ends lost 0 bases and 5 bases respectively, with 8 bases between them. The CDR3 DNA follows: TGCGCCAGCAGCTTGGCACAGCAATATGGCTACACCTTC. Translated, it gives CASSLAQQYGYTF.

V and J are TRBV6-1 and TRBJ1-2; D not resolved. The V gene lost 5 bases and the J gene lost 0 bases, with 7 bases spanning the gap. This CDR3 is 13 amino acids long. Looked up from germline, CDR1 is MNHNS and CDR2 is SASEGT. CDR3 sequence reads: CASSPQANYGYTF. The CDR3, as DNA: TGTGCCAGCAGTCCTCAGGCTAACTATGGCTACACCTTC.

This clone was counted once. For the CDR3, the DNA is TGTGCCAGCAGTTTACCTCCGGCCGAGCAGTTCTTC. Amino acid sequence: CASSLPPAEQFF. The rearrangement links TRBV28 to TRBJ2-1; D ambiguous. The CDR3 runs 12 residues. Germline loops: CDR1 MDHEN, CDR2 SYDVKM. V lost 2 bases and J 10 bases, leaving 9 bases between the germline ends.

The V gene is TRBV2, the J gene TRBJ2-7, with D perhaps TRBD1 or TRBD2 (5 bases each). The CDR3 spans 13 residues. Germline V lookup: CDR1 SNHLY, CDR2 FYNNEI. V lost 6 bases and J lost 2, with 11 bases in between. The CDR3 here is CASRGDGTYEQYF. The DNA of the CDR3 is TGTGCCAGCAGGGGGGACGGGACCTACGAGCAGTACTTC.

J is TRBJ1-1 and V is TRBV7-8; D is ambiguous. The CDR3 has 16 residues. In germline, CDR1 is SGHVS, CDR2 FQNEAQ. Trimming removed 1 base at V and 5 bases at J, with 17 bases between. The CDR3 nucleotides are TGTGCCAGCAGCTTAGAAATGTCACGGGTGGGGACTGAAGCTTTCTTT. Translated: CASSLEMSRVGTEAFF.

The J gene is TRBJ1-2, the V gene TRBV30, with 9 bases matching TRBD1. This CDR3 is 16 amino acids long. Trimming removed 3 bases from V and 0 bases from J; junction bases left unmatched: 8. The germline CDR1 and CDR2 sequences are GTSNPN and SVGIG (reference sequence). In nucleotides, the CDR3 is TGTGCCTGGAGCAAAAGGGGACAGGGCACTAACTATGGCTACACCTTC. Protein product: CAWSKRGQGTNYGYTF.

V and J are TRBV6-6 and TRBJ2-2; 7 nucleotides agree with TRBD1. The CDR3 contains 15 residues. From germline, CDR1 is MNHNY and CDR2 SVGAGI (reference sequence). J lost 5 bases, V lost 5 bases, and 8 bases had no gene match. CDR3 nucleotide sequence: TGTGCCAGCAGTCAAATACAGGGGCGAACCGGGGAGCTGTTTTTT. It specifies CASSQIQGRTGELFF.

For this clone: Other DNA sequences in this specimen translate into the identical CDR3. CDR3 in DNA: TGTGCCAGCAGTGAACAGGGGACTGGAAACACCATATATTTT. It is translated as CASSEQGTGNTIYF. The rearrangement uses TRBV6-1 and TRBJ1-3, with D perhaps matching TRBD1 (6 bases). The CDR3 is 14 amino acids. The germline gives CDR1 MNHNS, CDR2 SASEGT. V gave up 2 bases and J gave up 2 bases, with 7 bases separating them.

The chain has TRBV6-5 and TRBJ2-7; the D gene is possibly TRBD1 (6 bases). The CDR3 has 14 residues. Trimming cost V 4 bases and J 2 bases, with 12 bases left between them. CDR1 and CDR2 (germline): MNHEY, SVGAGI. Written as DNA, the CDR3 is TGTGCCAGCAGTTCCTACAGGGAAACCTACGAGCAGTACTTC. Amino acid sequence: CASSSYRETYEQYF.

The chain couples TRBV5-1 to TRBJ2-2, with D unresolved. The CDR3 spans 14 residues. Germline assignment: CDR1 SGHRS and CDR2 YFSETQ. The germline V and J ends were trimmed by 0 bases and 5 bases, with 8 bases remaining between them. The CDR3 DNA follows: TGCGCCAGCAGCTTGGGTTTGGGGACCGGGGAGCTGTTTTTT. Translated: CASSLGLGTGELFF.